This entry lists 24 T cell receptor beta chains sequenced from one sample in a study of cytomegalovirus exposure and HLA in healthy donors. PCR amplification relied on 60 Vbeta primers (plus 13 Jbeta primers). Libraries were prepared by immunoSEQ multiplex PCR; TCRdb keeps only in-frame clonotypes and omits some of them. The sample has 250,000 to 350,000 clones; roughly 85% are singletons. Sequences were obtained from PBMCs. These receptors came from a man in his forties or fifties in good health and CMV-seropositive.

In the case of this clone: The sample carries other DNA sequences with the same CDR3. The J gene is TRBJ2-3, the V gene TRBV5-1, with D possibly TRBD2 on 6 matching bases. V lost 5 bases to trimming and J lost 3 bases, with 19 bases between them. This CDR3 is built from 16 residues. Germline CDR1 and CDR2: SGHRS and YFSETQ. CDR3 sequence reads: CASSLAERRGTDTQYF. The CDR3 bases are TGCGCCAGCAGTTTAGCGGAACGGAGGGGAACAGATACGCAGTATTTT.

Here the CDR3 DNA reads TGCGCCAGCAGCCAGGTCCTCAGGGAACCCACAGATACGCAGTATTTT. It encodes CASSQVLREPTDTQYF. V is TRBV4-1 and J is TRBJ2-3; tentative D call: TRBD1 (5 bases). The V gene lost 3 bases and the J gene lost 2 bases, with 15 bases spanning the gap. The germline gives CDR1 MGHRA, CDR2 YSYEKL. The CDR3 is 16 amino acids.

The chain employs TRBV29-1 and TRBJ2-3; 7 positions match TRBD1. The CDR3 covers 18 residues. Germline CDR1 and CDR2: SQVTM and ANQGSEA. V was clipped by 4 bases and J by 0 bases; unmatched bases: 16. The CDR3 DNA is TGCAGCGTTGGCGACAGGGCCGGGCGTACTTTTAGCACAGATACGCAGTATTTT. This sequence encodes CSVGDRAGRTFSTDTQYF.

The V gene is TRBV4-1, the J gene TRBJ1-5; D uncertain. The CDR3 runs to 16 residues. The V gene lost 0 bases and the J gene lost 0 bases, with 9 bases spanning the gap. The germline gives CDR1 MGHRA, CDR2 YSYEKL. This CDR3 reads CASSQDTSYSNQPQHF. The CDR3 coding sequence is TGCGCCAGCAGCCAAGATACGTCCTATAGCAATCAGCCCCAGCATTTT.

This sequence joins TRBV19 and TRBJ2-2; D may be TRBD1 (5 bases). Trimming shortened V by 7 bases and J by 1 base, and 16 bases separated the two germline ends. CDR1 is LNHDA and CDR2 is SQIVND in the germline V gene (reference sequence). The CDR3 sequence is 16 residues long. The CDR3 here is CASKQGLRLNTGELFF. CDR3 nucleotides: TGTGCCAGTAAGCAGGGCCTACGCCTGAACACCGGGGAGCTGTTTTTT.

With respect to this clone: One junction end does not reproduce the germline sequence, and a read error may be involved. J is TRBJ2-7 and V is TRBV7-9, with 8 bases that match TRBD2. Germline CDR1 reads SEHNR; CDR2 reads FQNEAQ (reference sequence). This CDR3 has 15 residues. The CDR3 sequence is CSSSPTSGIIYEQYF. DNA of the CDR3: TGTTCCAGCAGCCCTACTAGCGGAATTATCTACGAGCAGTACTTC.

This chain links TRBV2 with TRBJ1-3; tentative D call: TRBD1 (5 bases). This CDR3 has 17 amino acids. V was cut by 6 bases and J by 0 bases, with 18 bases left in between. Germline CDR1 and CDR2: SNHLY and FYNNEI. The CDR3 coding sequence is TGTGCCAGCAGCGCTCAACCCCCCAGGGTCTCTGGAAACACCATATATTTT. Residues: CASSAQPPRVSGNTIYF. Full variable domain (missing parts from reference TRBV2 and TRBJ1-3): EPEVTQTPSHQVTQMGQEVILRCVPISNHLYFYWYRQILGQKVEFLVSFYNNEISEKSEIFDDQFSVERPDGSNFTLKIRSTKLEDSAMYFCASSAQPPRVSGNTIYFGEGSWLTVV.

In this sample, this clone turned up once. The V call is TRBV28, the J call TRBJ2-4; D possibly corresponds to TRBD1 (6 bases). CDR3 size: 15 residues. The V gene's germline CDR1 is MDHEN and CDR2 SYDVKM. Trimming shortened V by 4 bases and J by 1 base, and 11 bases separated the two germline ends. The CDR3 sequence is CASSSIDRAKNIQYF. The CDR3 DNA follows: TGTGCCAGCAGTTCGATTGACAGGGCCAAAAACATTCAGTACTTC.

The chain is built from TRBV28 and TRBJ2-7, with 9 bases identical to TRBD1. The CDR3 sequence is 15 residues long. After removal of 5 bases from V and 3 bases from J, the junction contained 8 bases not matched to a gene. The V gene's germline CDR1 is MDHEN and CDR2 SYDVKM. CDR3 bases: TGTGCCAGCAGTCCCCTCCGGGACAGGGTCTACGAGCAGTACTTC. Residues: CASSPLRDRVYEQYF.

The chain uses TRBV5-6 and TRBJ2-7; D remains unclear. CDR1 is SGHDT, CDR2 YYEEEE, per germline. This CDR3 spans 14 amino acids. The V end lost 4 bases, the J end lost 2 bases, and 13 bases lay between the germline ends. CDR3 nucleotides: TGTGCCAGCAGCGCCGCCAGTAAACCCTACGAGCAGTACTTC. It codes for CASSAASKPYEQYF. Looking up the rest from reference TRBV5-6 and TRBJ2-7 gives the full variable domain: DAGVTQSPTHLIKTRGQQVTLRCSPKSGHDTVSWYQQALGQGPQFIFQYYEEEERQRGNFPDRFSGHQFPNYSSELNVNALLLGDSALYLCASSAASKPYEQYFGPGTRLTVT.

The chain joins TRBV29-1 to TRBJ2-6; D remains unclear. Germline V gene lookup returns CDR1 SQVTM and CDR2 ANQGSEA. CDR3 length: 15 residues. The V gene lost 6 bases and the J gene lost 3 bases, with 15 bases spanning the gap. The CDR3 bases are TGCAGCGTGCTATTGTTAGAGCGTGGGGCCAACGTCCTGACTTTC. It encodes CSVLLLERGANVLTF.

V gene TRBV7-2 combines with J gene TRBJ2-7; 9 positions agree with TRBD2. Germline loops: CDR1 SGHTA, CDR2 FQGNSA. This CDR3 spans 18 amino acids. Unmatched junction bases numbered 11, after V lost 1 base and J lost 1 base. CDR3 residues: CASSLEIRGLAGSYEQYF. For the CDR3, the DNA is TGTGCCAGCAGCTTAGAAATCAGGGGTCTAGCGGGGTCCTACGAGCAGTACTTC. Full variable domain (outside the CDR3, taken from reference TRBV7-2 and TRBJ2-7): GAGVSQSPSNKVTEKGKDVELRCDPISGHTALYWYRQSLGQGLEFLIYFQGNSAPDKSGLPSDRFSAERTGGSVSTLTIQRTQQEDSAVYLCASSLEIRGLAGSYEQYFGPGTRLTVT.

The chain uses TRBV6-5 and TRBJ1-6, with D possibly being TRBD1 (6 bases). V lost 2 bases to trimming and J lost 7 bases, with 9 bases between them. Germline V lookup: CDR1 MNHEY, CDR2 SVGAGI. The CDR3 length is 14 residues. The DNA of the CDR3 is TGTGCCAGCAGTTACGAGGGGGGGAATTCACCCCTCCACTTT. It is translated as CASSYEGGNSPLHF.

This clone was counted a single time. CDR3 region: CASSRGAEQYF. CDR3 nucleotides: TGTGCCAGCAGCCGGGGGGCCGAGCAGTACTTC. The chain is built from TRBV28 and TRBJ2-7; a weak D match, TRBD2 (7 bases). V gave up 6 bases and J gave up 6 bases, with 9 bases separating them. The CDR3 is 11 residues long. Germline values: CDR1 MDHEN, CDR2 SYDVKM.

The chain couples TRBV29-1 to TRBJ2-2, with 8 bases matching TRBD1. The V segment lost 7 bases and the J segment 6 bases; nucleotides outside the gene matches: 10. The CDR3 contains 14 residues. The V gene's germline CDR1 is SQVTM and CDR2 ANQGSEA. CDR3 region: CSANGQGRAGELFF. For the CDR3, the DNA is TGCAGCGCAAACGGACAGGGAAGGGCCGGGGAGCTGTTTTTT.

The chain has TRBV2 and TRBJ1-2; weak D call: TRBD1 (5 bases). V shed 6 bases and J shed 0 bases, with 11 bases lying between them. The germline CDR1 and CDR2 sequences are SNHLY and FYNNEI. The length of the CDR3 is 14 residues. CDR3 sequence reads: CASRGTDTNYGYTF. Here the CDR3 DNA reads TGTGCCAGCAGGGGGACTGACACTAACTATGGCTACACCTTC.

The chain employs TRBV7-9 and TRBJ1-1; TRBD1 might be the D (5 bases). With 5 bases removed from V and 4 bases from J, the gap between germline ends came to 14 bases. Germline CDR1 SEHNR, CDR2 FQNEAQ (reference sequence). This CDR3 is 14 amino acids long. CDR3 DNA: TGTGCCAGCAGCCCCTCGGGGGGTGGCACTGAAGCTTTCTTT. Translated, it gives CASSPSGGGTEAFF. The complete variable domain, with remaining parts taken from reference TRBV7-9 and TRBJ1-1, reads DTGVSQNPRHKITKRGQNVTFRCDPISEHNRLYWYRQTLGQGPEFLTYFQNEAQLEKSRLLSDRFSAERPKGSFSTLEIQRTEQGDSAMYLCASSPSGGGTEAFFGQGTRLTVV.

This chain joins TRBV28 and TRBJ2-7; D is unresolved. The CDR3 is 14 amino acids. Germline CDR1 reads MDHEN; CDR2 reads SYDVKM. Trimming stripped 2 bases from V and 2 bases from J, with 10 bases between. CDR3 region: CASSLPAFAYEQYF. The CDR3, as DNA: TGTGCCAGCAGTTTACCCGCGTTCGCCTACGAGCAGTACTTC.

The V call is TRBV9, the J call TRBJ2-3; D remains ambiguous. The CDR3 extends over 14 amino acids. The V and J ends lost 2 bases and 2 bases respectively, with 9 bases between them. Germline loops: CDR1 SGDLS, CDR2 YYNGEE. Written as DNA, the CDR3 is TGTGCCAGCAGCGTTTATGACAACACAGATACGCAGTATTTT. Its protein product is CASSVYDNTDTQYF.

J is TRBJ1-1 and V is TRBV19; D remains ambiguous. Trimming shortened V by 4 bases and J by 5 bases, and 11 bases separated the two germline ends. This CDR3 contains 13 residues. Germline-derived CDR1 and CDR2 are LNHDA and SQIVND (reference sequence). The DNA of the CDR3 is TGTGCCAGTAGTACCAGTGCGGCTACTGAAGCTTTCTTT. Its protein product is CASSTSAATEAFF.

This clone was seen a few times. This CDR3 is CASSIAGGNYEQYF. Here the CDR3 DNA reads TGTGCCAGTAGTATCGCGGGAGGCAATTACGAGCAGTACTTC. This chain uses TRBV19 with TRBJ2-7; 8 bases line up with TRBD2. The CDR3 is 14 amino acids. Germline trimming cut 3 bases from V and 4 bases from J; bases unmatched to any gene: 5. The V gene's germline CDR1 is LNHDA and CDR2 SQIVND (reference sequence).

The chain joins TRBV19 to TRBJ2-2, with 8 bases aligning to TRBD1. V gave up 6 bases and J gave up 1 base; unmatched junction bases: 4. The CDR3 spans 15 residues. The germline V gene has CDR1 LNHDA and CDR2 SQIVND (reference sequence). CDR3 sequence: CASSRTGQNTGELFF. CDR3 nucleotides: TGTGCCAGTAGCCGGACAGGGCAGAACACCGGGGAGCTGTTTTTT.

The V and J genes are TRBV19 and TRBJ2-5; tentative D call: TRBD2 (6 bases). This CDR3 contains 16 residues. Germline V gene sequence: CDR1 LNHDA, CDR2 SQIVND (reference sequence). V was trimmed by 3 bases and J by 5 bases, leaving 19 bases between them. The CDR3 nucleotides are TGTGCCAGTAGTATGGGATCGGAGGGATCGGGGGAGACCCAGTACTTC. Translating it yields CASSMGSEGSGETQYF.

The chain recombines TRBV6-1 with TRBJ1-2; maybe TRBD1 (5 bases). The germline V and J ends were trimmed by 2 bases and 3 bases, with 7 bases remaining between them. Per the germline V gene, CDR1 is MNHNS and CDR2 is SASEGT. The CDR3 loop spans 13 amino acids. This chain's CDR3 is CASSENRHYGYTF. The CDR3 nucleotides read TGTGCCAGCAGTGAAAACAGGCACTATGGCTACACCTTC.